Sequencing of this T cell receptor (beta chain) was carried out in a study of cytomegalovirus exposure and HLA in healthy donors. The study, taken as a whole, reports: Links to common viral pathogens appeared, in a later analysis, for several of the most significant clusters.

PCR was performed using 60 Vbeta and 13 Jbeta primers. Generated by immunoSEQ multiplex PCR, the TCRdb table keeps only in-frame clones and is missing some. The sample yields 100,000 to 150,000 clones, 17% seen once. With regard to this clone: As yet, its antigen is unknown.

CDR3 length: 15 amino acids. The V end was cut by 4 bases, the J end by 2 bases, with 15 bases between. Germline CDR1 reads SGDLS; CDR2 reads YYNGEE. The sequence came from a female donor in good health and CMV-seropositive. Material for sequencing was PBMCs. The rearrangement uses TRBV9 and TRBJ1-2, with D tentatively TRBD1 (6 bases). The CDR3 region is CASSREAGVNYGYTF. CDR3 DNA: TGTGCCAGCAGCAGAGAGGCAGGGGTCAACTATGGCTACACCTTC.